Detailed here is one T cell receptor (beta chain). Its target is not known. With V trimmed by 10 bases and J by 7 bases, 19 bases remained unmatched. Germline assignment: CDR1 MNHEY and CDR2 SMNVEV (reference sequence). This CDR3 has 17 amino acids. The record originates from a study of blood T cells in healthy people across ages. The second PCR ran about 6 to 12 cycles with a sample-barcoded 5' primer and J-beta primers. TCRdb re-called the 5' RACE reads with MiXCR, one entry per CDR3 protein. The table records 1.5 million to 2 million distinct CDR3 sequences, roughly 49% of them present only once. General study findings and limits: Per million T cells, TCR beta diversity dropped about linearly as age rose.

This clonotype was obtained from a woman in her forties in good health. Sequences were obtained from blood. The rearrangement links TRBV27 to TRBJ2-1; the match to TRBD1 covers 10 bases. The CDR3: CANSFFPGQGSLNEQFF. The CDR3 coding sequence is TGTGCCAACAGCTTCTTTCCGGGACAGGGGAGTTTGAATGAGCAGTTCTTC.